One and the same sample provided the 14 T cell receptor beta chains below, sequenced in a study of blood T cell repertoires in COVID-19 (dated by TCRdb to 2018 to 2021). The method was the immunoSEQ multiplex PCR assay. TCRdb retrieved this table from immuneACCESS and kept in-frame rearrangements only. Not all clones are present; in checked studies, unresolved V genes account for under half, and no reason is known for the remainder. This sample is represented by roughly 150,000 clones; about 88% of them were singletons. Around 1.9% of the sample rests with the top ten. The sequenced sample was peripheral blood. Receptors originate from a man aged 45 to 65 who had recovered from COVID-19.

The chain links TRBV19 to TRBJ1-5, with D perhaps matching TRBD1 (5 bases). Germline lookup yields CDR1 LNHDA and CDR2 SQIVND (reference sequence). Trimming shortened V by 9 bases and J by 1 base, and 16 bases separated the two germline ends. The CDR3 is 15 amino acids. As DNA, the CDR3 is TGTGCCAGCACGAGTCAGGGTAGCAGCAATCAGCCCCAGCATTTT. Amino acids: CASTSQGSSNQPQHF.

The gene calls are TRBV5-5 and TRBJ2-2; tentatively, D is TRBD1 (6 bases). From germline, CDR1 is SGHKS and CDR2 YYEKEE (reference sequence). V was cut by 1 base and J by 6 bases, with 7 bases left in between. The CDR3 covers 13 residues. The CDR3 DNA reads TGTGCCAGCAGCTTGTCAGGGGCCGGGGAGCTGTTTTTT. Translated: CASSLSGAGELFF.

J is TRBJ2-7 and V is TRBV7-8, with TRBD2 identical over 12 bases. V gave up 5 bases and J gave up 4 bases; unmatched junction bases: 9. This CDR3 is 16 amino acids long. The germline V gene encodes CDR1 SGHVS and CDR2 FQNEAQ. The DNA for the CDR3 is TGTGCCAGCAGCCTAGGGACTAGCGGGCGCTATTACGAGCAGTACTTC. Translating gives CASSLGTSGRYYEQYF.

The genes are TRBV29-1 and TRBJ1-1, with D maybe TRBD1 (5 bases). Trimming removed 5 bases at V and 1 base at J, with 8 bases between. Per germline, CDR1 SQVTM and CDR2 ANQGSEA. The CDR3 loop spans 12 amino acids. CDR3 region: CSVPGGNTEAFF. The CDR3 nucleotides read TGCAGCGTTCCGGGGGGGAACACTGAAGCTTTCTTT.

The chain recombines TRBV19 with TRBJ2-1; D uncertain. The CDR3 extends over 12 amino acids. Trimming left V 6 bases short and J 6 bases short, with 9 bases between. In germline, CDR1 is LNHDA, CDR2 SQIVND (reference sequence). For the CDR3, the DNA is TGTGCCAGTAGCCCCTTGAGCAATGAGCAGTTCTTC. Its translation: CASSPLSNEQFF.

J is TRBJ1-6 and V is TRBV7-9; 10 positions match TRBD1. The CDR3 length is 14 residues. Germline V lookup: CDR1 SEHNR, CDR2 FQNEAQ (reference sequence). V gave up 5 bases and J gave up 8 bases; unmatched junction bases: 3. The CDR3 nucleotides are TGTGCCAGCAGCCTCGGACAGGGGGATTCACCCCTCCACTTT. Amino acid sequence: CASSLGQGDSPLHF.

The chain is built from TRBV7-2 and TRBJ2-3, with TRBD2 matching 9 bases. There are 17 residues in the CDR3. Trimming removed 5 bases from V and 2 bases from J; junction bases left unmatched: 11. CDR1 is SGHTA, CDR2 FQGNSA, per germline. CDR3 in amino acids: CASSPRTSDRHTDTQYF. The CDR3 DNA sequence: TGTGCCAGCAGCCCTAGGACTAGCGACCGTCACACAGATACGCAGTATTTT.

This clone was found many times. This sequence joins TRBV6-2 or TRBV6-3 and TRBJ1-5, with D possibly being TRBD1 (6 bases). V was clipped by 5 bases and J by 5 bases, with 13 bases between them. The length of the CDR3 is 14 residues. Germline V lookup: CDR1 MNHEY, CDR2 SVGEGT. DNA of the CDR3: TGTGCCAGCAGTCGGACAGTCGAGGATCAGCCCCAGCATTTT. Translated, it gives CASSRTVEDQPQHF.

V usage is TRBV7-9 and J usage is TRBJ2-1; TRBD1 matches at 8 bases. This CDR3 has 17 residues. The germline CDR1 and CDR2 sequences are SEHNR and FQNEAQ (reference sequence). The J segment lost 3 bases and the V segment lost 1 base, leaving 8 bases of the junction unmatched. CDR3 in DNA: TGTGCCAGCAGCTTAGAAGGCACAGGGGGTCTCTACAATGAGCAGTTCTTC. Amino acid sequence: CASSLEGTGGLYNEQFF.

The chain employs TRBV7-9 and TRBJ1-5, with 10 nucleotides matching TRBD1. V was clipped by 1 base and J by 3 bases; unmatched bases: 6. Germline loops: CDR1 SEHNR, CDR2 FQNEAQ (reference sequence). The length of the CDR3 is 17 residues. CDR3 DNA sequence: TGTGCCAGCAGCTTAGGGCTAGGGACAGGGGCCAATCAGCCCCAGCATTTT. It specifies CASSLGLGTGANQPQHF.

This clone was found a few times. J is TRBJ1-5 and V is TRBV9; possibly TRBD1 for D (5 bases). This CDR3 is built from 15 residues. Germline V gene sequence: CDR1 SGDLS, CDR2 YYNGEE. With 2 bases removed from V and 3 bases from J, the gap between germline ends came to 12 bases. CDR3 amino acids: CASSVGGAFNQPQHF. The CDR3 nucleotides are TGTGCCAGCAGCGTCGGGGGTGCCTTCAATCAGCCCCAGCATTTT.

V gene TRBV5-6 combines with J gene TRBJ2-7; D uncertain. Germline CDR1 and CDR2: SGHDT and YYEEEE. The CDR3 runs to 14 residues. Trimming cost V 6 bases and J 0 bases, with 13 bases left between them. The CDR3 spells CASKSRVPSYEQYF. DNA of the CDR3: TGTGCCAGCAAATCCCGGGTCCCCTCCTACGAGCAGTACTTC.

This clone was seen a single time. The chain links TRBV12-3 or TRBV12-4 to TRBJ1-1; D unclear. The CDR3 runs to 13 residues. The V end lost 6 bases, the J end lost 1 base, and 9 bases lay between the germline ends. The CDR3 sequence: CASRLSANTEAFF. The DNA of the CDR3 is TGTGCCAGCAGACTATCCGCGAACACTGAAGCTTTCTTT.

The chain is built from TRBV6-4 and TRBJ2-1; D is unresolved. The CDR3 sequence is 15 residues long. Trimming shortened V by 5 bases and J by 3 bases, and 14 bases separated the two germline ends. Germline loops: CDR1 MRHNA, CDR2 SNTAGT. In DNA form, the CDR3 reads TGTGCCAGCAGTCTTGATCGATCTATCTACAATGAGCAGTTCTTC. Encoded protein: CASSLDRSIYNEQFF.